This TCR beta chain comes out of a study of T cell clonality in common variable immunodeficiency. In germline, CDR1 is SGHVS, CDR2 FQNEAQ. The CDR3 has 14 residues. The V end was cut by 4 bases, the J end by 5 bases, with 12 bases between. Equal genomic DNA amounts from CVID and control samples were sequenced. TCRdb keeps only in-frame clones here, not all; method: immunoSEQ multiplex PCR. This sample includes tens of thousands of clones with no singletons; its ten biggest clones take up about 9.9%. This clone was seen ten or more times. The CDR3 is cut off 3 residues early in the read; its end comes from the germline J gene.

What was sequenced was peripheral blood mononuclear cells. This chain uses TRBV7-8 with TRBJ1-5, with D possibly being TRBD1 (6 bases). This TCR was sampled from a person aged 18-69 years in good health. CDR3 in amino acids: CASSWGGRDQPQHF. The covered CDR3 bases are TGTGCCAGCAGCTGGGGGGGCCGGGATCAGCCC.